This record covers a single TCR beta chain. Its antigen is as yet unknown. This record comes from a study of CD4 T cells in relation to SARS-CoV-2 and coronaviruses. At the level of the study: TCR beta CDR3s were sequenced after approximately 9-day antigen culture of PBMCs.

Germline V CDR1 and CDR2: KGHDR, SFDVKD. Trimming cost V 4 bases and J 0 bases; bases outside gene matches: 2. The CDR3 covers 16 residues. The unexposed donors gave CD4+ T cells in about 2010-2019, prior to COVID-19. The cells were cultured for about ten days before CD4+ T cells were isolated. Unexposed-donor CD4+ T cells were probed with SARS-CoV-2 S/N and four cold-coronavirus spikes, cells permitting. Repertoires were generated with immunoSEQ multiplex PCR, while TCRdb's copy carries only in-frame clones and drops some. The sample includes about 21,000 clones, over 75% of them seen just once. The receptor was isolated from a human donor in good health. The source material was CD4+ T cells from PBMCs, cultured in vitro. This chain joins TRBV24-1 and TRBJ2-2; TRBD2 aligns across 9 bases. In DNA form, the CDR3 reads TGTGCCACCAGTGAGACTAGCGGAGCGAACACCGGGGAGCTGTTTTTT. As protein: CATSETSGANTGELFF.